Listed here are 15 T cell receptor beta chains from one sample, sequenced in a study of T cell responses to AZD1222 COVID-19 vaccine. TCRdb keeps only in-frame clones here, not all; method: immunoSEQ multiplex PCR. The sample yields about 140,000 clones, about 92% seen once. The source material was peripheral blood, sampled 28 days after the second AZD1222 dose. The receptors were sampled from an adult who received the AZD1222 COVID-19 vaccine.

The chain links TRBV27 to TRBJ1-5, with TRBD1 matching 8 bases. V dropped 5 bases and J dropped 6; count of bases not matched to a gene: 6. CDR1 and CDR2 from the germline V gene are MNHEY and SMNVEV (reference sequence). There are 14 residues in the CDR3. This CDR3 reads CASSPHRGVQPQHF. As DNA, the CDR3 is TGTGCCAGCAGTCCACACAGGGGGGTTCAGCCCCAGCATTTT.

The chain joins TRBV15 to TRBJ2-4; D remains ambiguous. The CDR3 sequence is 14 residues long. The germline V gene has CDR1 LNHNV and CDR2 YYDKDF (reference sequence). The V and J ends lost 0 bases and 1 base respectively, with 4 bases between them. CDR3 amino acids: CATSRDTAKNIQYF. In DNA form, the CDR3 reads TGTGCCACCAGCAGAGATACGGCCAAAAACATTCAGTACTTC.

The chain combines TRBV28 with TRBJ2-7; 8 nucleotides match TRBD1. V shed 5 bases, J shed 5 bases, and the junction held 8 bases outside the gene matches. Germline V gene lookup returns CDR1 MDHEN and CDR2 SYDVKM. CDR3 size: 14 residues. DNA for the CDR3: TGTGCCAGCAGTCCTCTAGACAGGGGAGACGAGCAGTACTTC. Its translation: CASSPLDRGDEQYF.

The chain couples TRBV3-1 (or the pseudogene TRBV3-2) to TRBJ1-2; maybe TRBD1 (6 bases). Trimming removed 5 bases from V and 7 bases from J, with 20 bases in between. CDR3 length equals 15 residues. CDR1 LGHDT and CDR2 YNNKEL come from the germline V gene (reference sequence). CDR3 DNA: TGTGCCAGCAGCACCCCAGGGGTAACTGTGCGTGGCTACACCTTC. Residues: CASSTPGVTVRGYTF.

This chain uses TRBV2 with TRBJ1-2; D not resolved. V lost 4 bases and J 3 bases, leaving 9 bases between the germline ends. The CDR3 extends over 13 amino acids. Looked up from germline, CDR1 is SNHLY and CDR2 is FYNNEI. Here the CDR3 reads CASSVRTDYGYTF. CDR3 DNA sequence: TGTGCCAGCAGTGTCAGGACGGACTATGGCTACACCTTC.

The chain recombines TRBV12-5 with TRBJ1-1; D not certain. V was shortened by 1 base and J by 1 base, with 4 bases between the two germline ends. Germline assignment: CDR1 LGHNT and CDR2 FRNRAP. CDR3 size: 13 residues. In nucleotides, the CDR3 is TGTGCTAGTGGTTTGGACGGGAACACTGAAGCTTTCTTT. Residues: CASGLDGNTEAFF.

The chain has TRBV11-1 and TRBJ2-1; 9 bases are shared with TRBD2. Trimming at V came to 0 bases and at J to 4 bases, leaving 4 bases not matched to a gene. This CDR3 has 16 amino acids. Germline lookup yields CDR1 SGHAT and CDR2 FQDESV (reference sequence). CDR3 coding DNA: TGTGCCAGCAGCTTAGCTAGCGGGAGATCTTACAATGAGCAGTTCTTC. Its protein is CASSLASGRSYNEQFF. The whole variable domain, remainder taken from reference TRBV11-1 and TRBJ2-1, is EAEVAQSPRYKITEKSQAVAFWCDPISGHATLYWYRQILGQGPELLVQFQDESVVDDSQLPKDRFSAERLKGVDSTLKIQPAELGDSAMYLCASSLASGRSYNEQFFGPGTRLTVL.

Regarding this clone: One end of the junction is discordant with germline, which a read error may explain. The chain links TRBV12-3 or TRBV12-4 to TRBJ2-7, with unresolved D. The CDR3 is 13 amino acids. Written as DNA, the CDR3 is TGTGCCAGCAGTTTGTTAGGGCCGCAAAAACCGGACTTC. As protein: CASSLLGPQKPDF.

CDR3 DNA: TGTGCCAGCTCACCTAAGACTAGCACCGGGGAGCTGTTTTTT. Translation: CASSPKTSTGELFF. This chain connects TRBV18 to TRBJ2-2; D may be TRBD2 (6 bases). Germline V gene sequence: CDR1 KGHSH, CDR2 LQKENI. This CDR3 is 14 amino acids long. With 3 bases removed from V and 4 bases from J, the gap between germline ends came to 9 bases.

The gene calls are TRBV18 and TRBJ1-5; D not certain. Germline CDR1 KGHSH, CDR2 LQKENI. The CDR3 has 15 amino acids. V was pared by 5 bases and J by 0 bases, with 11 bases between. CDR3 region: CASSKTEYSNQPQHF. The CDR3 DNA reads as TGTGCCAGCTCAAAAACAGAGTATAGCAATCAGCCCCAGCATTTT.

This rearrangement joins TRBV6-6 to TRBJ1-5; TRBD1 agrees at 10 bases. From germline, CDR1 is MNHNY and CDR2 SVGAGI (reference sequence). The junction had 5 bases not matched to a gene; V was cut back by 6 bases and J by 6 bases. CDR3 length: 14 residues. The CDR3 nucleotides read TGTGCCAGCAGGGGACAGGGGATTATTCAGCCCCAGCATTTT. Protein: CASRGQGIIQPQHF.

The rearrangement joins TRBV7-9 to TRBJ2-7; 7 bases line up with TRBD2. Germline V gene sequence: CDR1 SEHNR, CDR2 FQNEAQ (reference sequence). The junction had 14 bases not matched to a gene; V was cut back by 5 bases and J by 1 base. The CDR3 sequence is 17 residues long. The CDR3 loop reads CASSPRWERDRSYEQYF. The CDR3 region has the DNA TGTGCCAGCAGCCCGAGGTGGGAGCGGGACCGATCCTACGAGCAGTACTTC. The whole variable domain, remainder taken from reference TRBV7-9 and TRBJ2-7, is DTGVSQNPRHKITKRGQNVTFRCDPISEHNRLYWYRQTLGQGPEFLTYFQNEAQLEKSRLLSDRFSAERPKGSFSTLEIQRTEQGDSAMYLCASSPRWERDRSYEQYFGPGTRLTVT.

This clone was picked up one time. The chain carries TRBV19 and TRBJ1-3; 8 nucleotides line up with TRBD1. Trimming at V came to 4 bases and at J to 7 bases, leaving 3 bases not matched to a gene. CDR1 is LNHDA, CDR2 SQIVND, per germline (reference sequence). This CDR3 has 13 residues. The chain's CDR3 is CASSTDRANTIYF. CDR3 coding DNA: TGTGCCAGTAGTACGGACAGGGCGAACACCATATATTTT.

The rearrangement uses TRBV6-6 and TRBJ1-2; weak D call: TRBD1 (6 bases). This CDR3 is 14 amino acids long. Per the germline V gene, CDR1 is MNHNY and CDR2 is SVGAGI (reference sequence). V was trimmed by 6 bases and J by 4 bases, leaving 15 bases between them. The CDR3 region is CASSLTGTFYGYTF. The CDR3 nucleotides are TGTGCCAGCAGCCTAACCGGGACATTCTATGGCTACACCTTC.

This clone was recorded only once. The rearrangement links TRBV7-2 to TRBJ2-2; possible D gene TRBD2, 6 bases. The CDR3 is 16 amino acids. With 7 bases removed from V and 3 bases from J, the gap between germline ends came to 18 bases. Germline CDR1 is SGHTA and CDR2 is FQGNSA. Here the CDR3 DNA reads TGTGCCAGCACCCCCGTTGGTAGCGGATACACCGGGGAGCTGTTTTTT. As protein: CASTPVGSGYTGELFF. Combining the CDR3 with reference TRBV7-2 and TRBJ2-2 gives the whole variable domain GAGVSQSPSNKVTEKGKDVELRCDPISGHTALYWYRQSLGQGLEFLIYFQGNSAPDKSGLPSDRFSAERTGGSVSTLTIQRTQQEDSAVYLCASTPVGSGYTGELFFGEGSRLTVL.